The 2 T cell receptor beta chains presented below share a single source sample, sequenced in a study of somatic mutations in cytotoxic T cells in rheumatoid arthritis (dated by TCRdb to the late 2010s). The protocol used for the library was the immunoSEQ multiplex PCR assay. Held by TCRdb, this immuneACCESS table contains in-frame sequences only and omits some clones. Under half of the omission traces to an unresolved V gene where checked; the cause of the rest is unknown. The sample includes about 6,400 clones, with under 75% observed a single time. The ten largest clonotypes hold 35% to 45% of the sample. What was sequenced was CD8+ T cells sorted from blood. The receptor set was obtained from a woman between 45 and 60 years old in good health.

This clone was seen more than once but under ten times. At one end the junction does not follow the germline gene, possibly because of a read error. J is TRBJ2-5 and V is TRBV6-1; 8 bases line up with TRBD2. This CDR3 is 17 amino acids long. CDR1 MNHNS and CDR2 SASEGT come from the germline V gene. The CDR3 nucleotides read TGTGCCATCAGTGAGTCGATTACGGGGGGGGCCCAAGAGACCCAGTACTTC. Residues: CAISESITGGAQETQYF.

The rearrangement joins TRBV6-4 to TRBJ2-3; TRBD2 matches at 13 bases. CDR1 is MRHNA and CDR2 is SNTAGT in the germline V gene. This CDR3 contains 16 residues. After removal of 2 bases from V and 2 bases from J, the junction contained 1 base not matched to a gene. CDR3 in amino acids: CASSDGTSGDTDTQYF. The CDR3 bases are TGTGCCAGCAGTGACGGGACTAGCGGGGACACAGATACGCAGTATTTT.